What follows are 28 T cell receptor beta chains derived from one specimen sequenced in a study of cytomegalovirus exposure and HLA in healthy donors. The PCR ran on 60 Vbeta and 13 Jbeta primers. Produced via immunoSEQ multiplex PCR; TCRdb's table is partial and in-frame only. The table includes more than 80,000 clones, about 70% detected once. The sequencing sample was made of PBMCs. These receptors originate from a female donor in good health and CMV-seropositive.

V and J are TRBV30 and TRBJ2-7; 8 bases agree with TRBD1. With V trimmed by 3 bases and J by 4 bases, 8 bases remained unmatched. The V gene's germline CDR1 is GTSNPN and CDR2 SVGIG (reference sequence). CDR3 length equals 14 residues. In DNA, the CDR3 is TGTGCCTGGAGCGCGGGCAGGGGGCAATACGAGCAGTACTTC. This codes for CAWSAGRGQYEQYF.

Worth noting for this clone: The junction and the germline gene differ at one end; a read error may be behind it. V gene TRBV7-7 combines with J gene TRBJ2-6; 12 bases agree with TRBD2. CDR1 and CDR2 from the germline V gene are SSHAT and FNYEAQ (reference sequence). This CDR3 has 17 residues. CDR3: CASSPGLAGSGANVLTF. The DNA of the CDR3 is TGTGCTAGCAGCCCCGGACTAGCGGGATCTGGGGCCAACGTCCTGACTTTC.

The CDR3 loop is CASSQGAGFTDTQYF. CDR3 coding DNA: TGTGCCAGCAGCCAAGGAGCGGGTTTCACAGATACGCAGTATTTT. The chain carries TRBV4-2 and TRBJ2-3; possibly TRBD2 for D (6 bases). The V and J ends lost 1 base and 2 bases respectively, with 10 bases between them. Germline V gene lookup returns CDR1 LGHNA and CDR2 YNFKEQ. The CDR3 is 15 amino acids.

The chain has TRBV7-2 and TRBJ1-6; 11 nucleotides line up with TRBD1. The germline V gene has CDR1 SGHTA and CDR2 FQGNSA. This CDR3 region has 16 residues. After removal of 2 bases from V and 4 bases from J, the junction contained 1 base not matched to a gene. DNA for the CDR3: TGTGCCAGCAGCTTAAGGGACAGGGGGTATAATTCACCCCTCCACTTT. Protein sequence: CASSLRDRGYNSPLHF.

The genes are TRBV27 and TRBJ2-7, with D possibly being TRBD2 (6 bases). Germline CDR1 and CDR2: MNHEY and SMNVEV (reference sequence). Trimming cost V 4 bases and J 2 bases, with 12 bases left between them. This CDR3 is 14 amino acids long. In DNA form, the CDR3 reads TGTGCCAGCAGTTCTCGGGAGAGCACCTACGAGCAGTACTTC. The encoded protein is CASSSRESTYEQYF.

The chain carries TRBV5-4 and TRBJ1-1; D ambiguous. The CDR3 runs 16 residues. V was shortened by 4 bases and J by 0 bases, with 16 bases between the two germline ends. Germline values: CDR1 SGHNT, CDR2 YYREEE (reference sequence). Written as DNA, the CDR3 is TGTGCCAGCAGCCCAGGAACGAGGGAGCTGAACACTGAAGCTTTCTTT. Its protein product is CASSPGTRELNTEAFF.

The chain has TRBV2 and TRBJ2-7; 11 nucleotides line up with TRBD2. The CDR3 contains 18 residues. J lost 4 bases, V lost 2 bases, and 13 bases had no gene match. Germline CDR1 SNHLY, CDR2 FYNNEI. CDR3 amino acids: CASSERIAGGWLTYEQYF. CDR3 DNA: TGTGCCAGCAGTGAAAGGATAGCGGGGGGGTGGCTGACGTACGAGCAGTACTTC.

This clone was recorded a few times. V and J are TRBV7-9 and TRBJ1-1, with D possibly TRBD1 on 5 matching bases. The germline CDR1 and CDR2 sequences are SEHNR and FQNEAQ (reference sequence). The CDR3 has 15 residues. V was shortened by 5 bases and J by 2 bases, with 15 bases between the two germline ends. The CDR3 spells CASSRRQGPNTEAFF. CDR3 bases: TGTGCCAGCAGCAGAAGGCAGGGCCCTAACACTGAAGCTTTCTTT.

The chain carries TRBV7-6 and TRBJ1-2; the D is unclear. CDR3 length: 13 residues. Germline CDR1 and CDR2: SGHVS and FNYEAQ. Trimming removed 5 bases at V and 5 bases at J, with 12 bases between. The CDR3 here is CASSPGGGYGYTF. CDR3 DNA: TGTGCCAGCAGCCCCGGCGGCGGGTATGGCTACACCTTC.

This clone has a handful of counts. The V call is TRBV13, the J call TRBJ1-1, with 8 bases identical to TRBD1. The V gene's germline CDR1 is PRHDT and CDR2 FYEKMQ (reference sequence). After removal of 5 bases from V and 1 base from J, the junction contained 6 bases not matched to a gene. This CDR3 spans 15 amino acids. The CDR3 nucleotides read TGTGCCAGCAGCCCAGGACAGGGAGGGAACACTGAAGCTTTCTTT. It yields the protein CASSPGQGGNTEAFF.

The sample holds many counts of this clone. J is TRBJ2-1 and V is TRBV4-2; TRBD2 is a possible D gene (5 bases). In germline, CDR1 is LGHNA, CDR2 YNFKEQ. Deletions cut 3 bases from V and 0 bases from J, with 9 bases between. The CDR3 length is 15 residues. The CDR3 sequence is CASSHAGSSYNEQFF. As DNA, the CDR3 is TGTGCCAGCAGCCACGCGGGCAGCTCCTACAATGAGCAGTTCTTC.

The chain carries TRBV27 and TRBJ2-7; D may be TRBD2 (6 bases). The V gene's germline CDR1 is MNHEY and CDR2 SMNVEV (reference sequence). This CDR3 has 14 amino acids. V shed 3 bases and J shed 6 bases, with 15 bases lying between them. The CDR3 coding sequence is TGTGCCAGCAGTTTCCTCCGGGGGTCTGGCGAGCAGTACTTC. Its translation is CASSFLRGSGEQYF.

J is TRBJ1-2 and V is TRBV10-1; 9 nucleotides agree with TRBD1. J was trimmed by 0 bases and V by 3 bases; bases with no gene match: 2. CDR3 length: 15 amino acids. Looked up from germline, CDR1 is WNHNN and CDR2 is SYGVQD (reference sequence). The CDR3, as DNA: TGCGCCAGCAGTGATGGGACAGGGCCTAACTATGGCTACACCTTC. Amino acid sequence: CASSDGTGPNYGYTF.

The chain employs TRBV5-4 and TRBJ2-3; 11 bases are a match to TRBD2. Germline V gives CDR1 SGHNT, CDR2 YYREEE (reference sequence). CDR3 length: 16 residues. The V segment lost 1 base and the J segment 1 base; nucleotides outside the gene matches: 2. The CDR3 is CASSLRLAGRTDTQYF. The CDR3 DNA reads as TGTGCCAGCAGCTTGAGACTAGCGGGGCGCACAGATACGCAGTATTTT.

This rearrangement joins TRBV2 to TRBJ2-2, with D possibly being TRBD2 (5 bases). V was clipped by 5 bases and J by 5 bases, with 21 bases between them. The CDR3 length is 17 residues. Germline V gives CDR1 SNHLY, CDR2 FYNNEI. CDR3 nucleotides: TGTGCCAGCAGTTCCCGGACTCCAAATCGAGGGACCGGGGAGCTGTTTTTT. Protein sequence: CASSSRTPNRGTGELFF.

V and J are TRBV30 and TRBJ1-2; 7 bases are shared with TRBD1. This CDR3 has 14 amino acids. The ends lost 0 bases at V and 6 bases at J; junction bases unmatched: 7. Germline values: CDR1 GTSNPN, CDR2 SVGIG (reference sequence). For the CDR3, the DNA is TGTGCCTGGAGTGTACAAGAGGGGGCAAATGGCTACACCTTC. Its protein product is CAWSVQEGANGYTF.

The chain couples TRBV28 to TRBJ1-5; D might be TRBD1 (6 bases). The CDR3 sequence is 16 residues long. Looked up from germline, CDR1 is MDHEN and CDR2 is SYDVKM. Trimming left V 2 bases short and J 2 bases short, with 13 bases between. The CDR3 region has the DNA TGTGCCAGCAGTTTAAACAGAGGGGGGGGCAATCAGCCCCAGCATTTT. It codes for CASSLNRGGGNQPQHF.

This clone was seen only a few times. The chain recombines TRBV6-1 with TRBJ1-1; D is undetermined. In germline, CDR1 is MNHNS, CDR2 SASEGT. The length of the CDR3 is 15 residues. Deletions cut 6 bases from V and 3 bases from J, with 17 bases between. The CDR3 protein is CASRNGRGGDTEAFF. The DNA of the CDR3 is TGTGCCAGCAGAAACGGCCGGGGTGGAGACACTGAAGCTTTCTTT.

This chain connects TRBV5-6 to TRBJ1-1; 9 bases agree with TRBD1. CDR1 is SGHDT, CDR2 YYEEEE, per germline. The junction had 9 bases not matched to a gene; V was cut back by 4 bases and J by 2 bases. This CDR3 has 16 amino acids. The CDR3 DNA reads TGTGCCAGCAGCCTGGACAGGGGACCTACTAACACTGAAGCTTTCTTT. Amino acids: CASSLDRGPTNTEAFF.

The gene calls are TRBV7-9 and TRBJ2-7, with D possibly TRBD2 on 5 matching bases. Germline CDR1 reads SEHNR; CDR2 reads FQNEAQ (reference sequence). Trimming left V 6 bases short and J 5 bases short, with 17 bases between. This CDR3 region has 14 residues. The CDR3 nucleotides read TGTGCCAGCAGATCGTCCGGGGAAAACAACGAGCAGTACTTC. It codes for CASRSSGENNEQYF.

The chain combines TRBV28 with TRBJ1-4; possible D gene TRBD1, 5 bases. Germline CDR1 reads MDHEN; CDR2 reads SYDVKM. The CDR3 length is 15 residues. Deletions cut 7 bases from V and 6 bases from J, with 18 bases between. CDR3 coding DNA: TGTGCCAGCACACTTGGGGGGAAGGGGCATGAAAAACTGTTTTTT. This gives the protein CASTLGGKGHEKLFF.

J is TRBJ1-2 and V is TRBV7-9; tentatively, D is TRBD1 (5 bases). Germline lookup yields CDR1 SEHNR and CDR2 FQNEAQ (reference sequence). The CDR3 is made up of 14 amino acids. Trimming cost V 0 bases and J 4 bases, with 9 bases left between them. The CDR3 coding sequence is TGTGCCAGCAGCTTAGCGGCAGGGCCCTATGGCTACACCTTC. Amino acid sequence: CASSLAAGPYGYTF.

The genes are TRBV9 and TRBJ2-7; no reliable D call. The length of the CDR3 is 13 residues. In germline, CDR1 is SGDLS, CDR2 YYNGEE. V lost 4 bases to trimming and J lost 3 bases, with 11 bases between them. The CDR3 nucleotides read TGTGCCAGCAGCCCCACAGTAAACTACGAGCAGTACTTC. Amino acid sequence: CASSPTVNYEQYF.

The chain links TRBV2 to TRBJ1-2; a weak D match, TRBD1 (5 bases). The V gene lost 2 bases and the J gene lost 7 bases, with 11 bases spanning the gap. The CDR3 is made up of 13 amino acids. Looked up from germline, CDR1 is SNHLY and CDR2 is FYNNEI. The CDR3 reads CASSEQGSSGYTF. In DNA form, the CDR3 reads TGTGCCAGCAGTGAACAGGGAAGTTCTGGCTACACCTTC.

This chain connects TRBV19 to TRBJ1-2, with 7 bases that match TRBD1. Germline V gives CDR1 LNHDA, CDR2 SQIVND (reference sequence). Unmatched junction bases numbered 4, after V lost 6 bases and J lost 0 bases. The CDR3 spans 14 residues. The CDR3 DNA follows: TGTGCCAGTAGCAGGGACAGAGCTAACTATGGCTACACCTTC. Its protein is CASSRDRANYGYTF.

The CDR3 loop is CASSPRTQNYGYTF. CDR3 bases: TGTGCCAGCAGCCCCAGAACACAAAACTATGGCTACACCTTC. The chain is built from TRBV9 and TRBJ1-2; D is undetermined. From germline, CDR1 is SGDLS and CDR2 YYNGEE. The CDR3 has 14 amino acids. V gave up 4 bases and J gave up 2 bases, with 12 bases separating them.

A few counts support this clone. This is likely a read error, given that the CDR3 carries no conserved phenylalanine or tryptophan at its end. The limits of the CDR3 on the DNA are not certain, so only TCRdb's listed CDR3 is given. The chain employs TRBV5-4 and TRBJ1-1; the table's D call of TRBD1 was not tested on the DNA. The length of the CDR3 is 10 amino acids, counting both ends. Germline V CDR1 and CDR2: SGHNT, YYREEE (reference sequence). CDR3 residues: CASSLTGTMA.

As DNA, the CDR3 is TGTGCCAGCACCCGAGCGGTGGATCAGCCCCAGCATTTT. Protein product: CASTRAVDQPQHF. This chain links TRBV7-9 with TRBJ1-5; D unresolved. Deletions cut 7 bases from V and 5 bases from J, with 12 bases between. The CDR3 covers 13 residues. Germline-derived CDR1 and CDR2 are SEHNR and FQNEAQ (reference sequence).